The 27 T cell receptor beta chains below come from one sample, sequenced in a study of cytomegalovirus exposure and HLA in healthy donors. PCR amplification relied on 60 Vbeta primers (plus 13 Jbeta primers). TCRdb keeps only in-frame clones here, not all; method: immunoSEQ multiplex PCR. The table has 95,000 to 100,000 clones, around 77% seen once. Sample: PBMCs. The origin of the receptors is a man aged 35 to 55 in good health and CMV-seronegative.

This clone was observed a few times. Other DNA sequences of this sample code for an identical CDR3. The V gene is TRBV5-1, the J gene TRBJ2-5; TRBD2 might be the D (5 bases). This CDR3 has 14 amino acids. Germline V CDR1 and CDR2: SGHRS, YFSETQ. V shed 2 bases and J shed 5 bases, with 13 bases lying between them. CDR3: CASSLGLARETQYF. CDR3 in DNA: TGCGCCAGCAGCTTAGGGCTAGCTCGCGAGACCCAGTACTTC.

The chain joins TRBV19 to TRBJ1-6; D remains ambiguous. The CDR3 consists of 14 residues. Trimming removed 5 bases from V and 14 bases from J, with 19 bases in between. Germline-derived CDR1 and CDR2 are LNHDA and SQIVND (reference sequence). CDR3 sequence (DNA): TGTGCCAGTAGTGGCAAGGTTAGCCTTTCGGCCCTCCACTTT. This translates into CASSGKVSLSALHF. The whole variable domain, filled in from reference TRBV19 and TRBJ1-6, reads DGGITQSPKYLFRKEGQNVTLSCEQNLNHDAMYWYRQDPGQGLRLIYYSQIVNDFQKGDIAEGYSVSREKKESFPLTVTSAQKNPTAFYLCASSGKVSLSALHFGNGTRLTVT.

Notes on this clone: Other DNA sequences in the same sample also yield this CDR3. The chain has TRBV29-1 and TRBJ1-1, with TRBD1 matching 7 bases. This CDR3 comprises 13 residues. V lost 2 bases and J lost 2; bases outside the gene matches: 2. Germline lookup yields CDR1 SQVTM and CDR2 ANQGSEA. CDR3 residues: CSVETGVNTEAFF. In DNA, the CDR3 is TGCAGCGTTGAAACAGGGGTCAACACTGAAGCTTTCTTT. Supplemented by reference TRBV29-1 and TRBJ1-1, the full variable domain reads SAVISQKPSRDICQRGTSLTIQCQVDSQVTMMFWYRQQPGQSLTLIATANQGSEATYESGFVIDKFPISRPNLTFSTLTVSNMSPEDSSIYLCSVETGVNTEAFFGQGTRLTVV.

The chain employs TRBV30 and TRBJ1-5; 11 nucleotides agree with TRBD1. The trim removed 2 bases at V and 6 bases at J, leaving 15 bases unmatched. The CDR3 is 18 residues long. Germline lookup yields CDR1 GTSNPN and CDR2 SVGIG (reference sequence). The CDR3 region has the DNA TGTGCCTGGAGTATATCGTGGGACCTAGGGACAGGGGGTCAGCCCCAGCATTTT. Its translation is CAWSISWDLGTGGQPQHF.

This chain connects TRBV11-2 to TRBJ1-3, with D possibly matching TRBD1 (6 bases). Germline CDR1 is SGHAT and CDR2 is FQNNGV. V lost 6 bases and J 0 bases, leaving 18 bases between the germline ends. CDR3 length: 17 amino acids. CDR3 region: CASRPGVQGFSGNTIYF. CDR3 in DNA: TGTGCCAGCAGACCCGGCGTACAGGGATTCTCTGGAAACACCATATATTTT.

The rearrangement links TRBV4-1 to TRBJ1-1, with TRBD1 identical over 8 bases. Trimming cost V 6 bases and J 5 bases; bases outside gene matches: 8. This CDR3 is built from 14 residues. The V gene's germline CDR1 is MGHRA and CDR2 YSYEKL. CDR3 protein: CASRDPGGATEAFF. CDR3 in DNA: TGCGCCAGCAGAGACCCAGGGGGCGCAACTGAAGCTTTCTTT.

The chain recombines TRBV10-3 with TRBJ2-3, with 12 bases that match TRBD2. Per the germline V gene, CDR1 is ENHRY and CDR2 is SYGVKD. The V gene end was trimmed by 4 bases and the J gene end by 7 bases; junction bases not matched to a gene: 15. The length of the CDR3 is 18 residues. The CDR3 region has the DNA TGTGCCATCAGTGCGACTAGCGGGAGACGATCTAGCATGTATACGCAGTATTTT. As protein: CAISATSGRRSSMYTQYF.

This CDR3 is CASSLVAVTDTQYF. CDR3 nucleotides: TGTGCCAGCAGCTTGGTAGCGGTCACAGATACGCAGTATTTT. The J gene is TRBJ2-3, the V gene TRBV5-4; D is perhaps TRBD2 (6 bases). V shed 0 bases and J shed 2 bases, with 7 bases lying between them. Germline loops: CDR1 SGHNT, CDR2 YYREEE (reference sequence). The CDR3 contains 14 residues. Full variable domain (remainder filled in from reference TRBV5-4 and TRBJ2-3): ETGVTQSPTHLIKTRGQQVTLRCSSQSGHNTVSWYQQALGQGPQFIFQYYREEENGRGNFPPRFSGLQFPNYSSELNVNALELDDSALYLCASSLVAVTDTQYFGPGTRLTVL.

This chain uses TRBV5-4 with TRBJ1-1, with 7 nucleotides matching TRBD1. Trimming took 4 bases from V and 0 from J; bases not matched to a gene: 3. CDR3 length: 14 residues. Germline loops: CDR1 SGHNT, CDR2 YYREEE (reference sequence). CDR3 amino acids: CASSLTGMNTEAFF. Here the CDR3 DNA reads TGTGCCAGCAGCCTGACAGGGATGAACACTGAAGCTTTCTTT.

This chain links TRBV18 with TRBJ1-3; D might be TRBD1 (6 bases). The CDR3 is made up of 16 amino acids. The germline V gene has CDR1 KGHSH and CDR2 LQKENI. The V end lost 2 bases, the J end lost 0 bases, and 11 bases lay between the germline ends. The CDR3 here is CASSPIQGNSGNTIYF. The DNA of the CDR3 is TGTGCCAGCTCACCAATACAGGGTAACTCTGGAAACACCATATATTTT.

The CDR3 coding sequence is TGTGCCAGTAGTATAGGCGGCACCGGGGAGCTGTTTTTT. Encoded protein: CASSIGGTGELFF. V usage is TRBV19 and J usage is TRBJ2-2; no reliable D call. Trimming stripped 1 base from V and 4 bases from J, with 4 bases between. Germline-derived CDR1 and CDR2 are LNHDA and SQIVND (reference sequence). This CDR3 spans 13 amino acids.

This rearrangement joins TRBV29-1 to TRBJ2-1, with 11 bases fitting TRBD2. V lost 7 bases to trimming and J lost 10 bases; unmatched junction nucleotides: 9. This CDR3 contains 13 residues. Germline V gene lookup returns CDR1 SQVTM and CDR2 ANQGSEA. In nucleotides, the CDR3 is TGCAGCGCTTTAGCGGGAGGGCTTGGAGAGCAGTTCTTC. It is translated as CSALAGGLGEQFF.

V and J are TRBV5-4 and TRBJ2-3; weak D call: TRBD2 (6 bases). CDR3 length: 13 residues. V was clipped by 4 bases and J by 4 bases, with 10 bases between them. Germline values: CDR1 SGHNT, CDR2 YYREEE (reference sequence). The DNA for the CDR3 is TGTGCCAGCAGCACGACTAGTTCAGATACGCAGTATTTT. This sequence encodes CASSTTSSDTQYF. Using reference TRBV5-4 and TRBJ2-3 for the parts outside the CDR3, the full variable domain is ETGVTQSPTHLIKTRGQQVTLRCSSQSGHNTVSWYQQALGQGPQFIFQYYREEENGRGNFPPRFSGLQFPNYSSELNVNALELDDSALYLCASSTTSSDTQYFGPGTRLTVL.

The chain links TRBV7-8 to TRBJ2-1, with 11 bases fitting TRBD2. The ends lost 1 base at V and 4 bases at J; junction bases unmatched: 3. The CDR3 totals 16 residues. Germline loops: CDR1 SGHVS, CDR2 FQNEAQ. For the CDR3, the DNA is TGTGCCAGCAGCTTAGGAACTAGCGGGAGTTACAATGAGCAGTTCTTC. The encoded protein is CASSLGTSGSYNEQFF.

This chain uses TRBV28 with TRBJ1-1; tentatively, D is TRBD1 (5 bases). V lost 7 bases and J 5 bases, leaving 8 bases between the germline ends. Germline V gives CDR1 MDHEN, CDR2 SYDVKM. The CDR3 covers 11 residues. CDR3 in DNA: TGTGCCAGCACCCAGGGAACTGAAGCTTTCTTT. This translates into CASTQGTEAFF. The full variable domain, its missing parts supplied by reference TRBV28 and TRBJ1-1, is DVKVTQSSRYLVKRTGEKVFLECVQDMDHENMFWYRQDPGLGLRLIYFSYDVKMKEKGDIPEGYSVSREKKERFSLILESASTNQTSMYLCASTQGTEAFFGQGTRLTVV.

This chain links TRBV28 with TRBJ2-7; weak D call: TRBD1 (5 bases). The CDR3 length is 14 residues. CDR1 is MDHEN, CDR2 SYDVKM, per germline. Deletions cut 2 bases from V and 5 bases from J, with 13 bases between. CDR3: CASSLGAGLDEQYF. CDR3 coding DNA: TGTGCCAGCAGTTTAGGGGCAGGGCTCGACGAGCAGTACTTC.

This chain uses TRBV18 with TRBJ1-5; D is uncertain. The germline V gene encodes CDR1 KGHSH and CDR2 LQKENI. V was trimmed by 1 base and J by 5 bases, leaving 6 bases between them. This CDR3 comprises 13 residues. The DNA of the CDR3 is TGTGCCAGCTCACCACGCGAAGATCAGCCCCAGCATTTT. Translated, it gives CASSPREDQPQHF.

V usage is TRBV30 and J usage is TRBJ2-2; D is possibly TRBD1 (5 bases). Germline V gives CDR1 GTSNPN, CDR2 SVGIG (reference sequence). V was shortened by 6 bases and J by 4 bases, with 12 bases between the two germline ends. This CDR3 is built from 13 residues. This chain's CDR3 is CACARVGTGELFF. The CDR3 DNA follows: TGTGCCTGTGCCAGGGTGGGCACCGGGGAGCTGTTTTTT.

The chain employs TRBV6-5 and TRBJ2-2; tentative D call: TRBD2 (6 bases). Germline CDR1 is MNHEY and CDR2 is SVGAGI. The CDR3 is made up of 15 amino acids. The V end was cut by 5 bases, the J end by 2 bases, with 12 bases between. In DNA form, the CDR3 reads TGTGCCAGCAGTCCAACCGGGAGTAACACCGGGGAGCTGTTTTTT. It codes for CASSPTGSNTGELFF.

The chain couples TRBV6-5 to TRBJ2-6; 8 bases align to TRBD2. J gave up 4 bases and V 4 bases, and 6 bases lay outside the gene matches. Germline V lookup: CDR1 MNHEY, CDR2 SVGAGI. The CDR3 has 16 amino acids. This CDR3 is CASSSGGAGGANVLTF. In nucleotides, the CDR3 is TGTGCCAGCAGTTCGGGGGGGGCGGGCGGGGCCAACGTCCTGACTTTC.

This sequence joins TRBV5-1 and TRBJ2-7; the match to TRBD2 covers 9 bases. Trimming removed 4 bases from V and 6 bases from J; junction bases left unmatched: 11. CDR3 size: 15 residues. CDR1 is SGHRS, CDR2 YFSETQ, per germline. CDR3 sequence reads: CASSDGLASLGEQYF. DNA for the CDR3: TGCGCCAGCAGCGACGGACTAGCGTCTTTGGGCGAGCAGTACTTC.

V usage is TRBV5-1 and J usage is TRBJ2-5; 10 nucleotides match TRBD1. This CDR3 has 15 residues. CDR1 and CDR2 from the germline V gene are SGHRS and YFSETQ. The junction had 4 bases not matched to a gene; V was cut back by 0 bases and J by 5 bases. The CDR3 DNA follows: TGCGCCAGCAGCTTGGCTGGGACAGGGGTTGAGACCCAGTACTTC. Residues: CASSLAGTGVETQYF.

This clone was picked up one time. V and J are TRBV2 and TRBJ2-7; 10 bases agree with TRBD2. From germline, CDR1 is SNHLY and CDR2 FYNNEI. This CDR3 comprises 14 residues. J lost 3 bases, V lost 8 bases, and 7 bases had no gene match. Here the CDR3 reads CASHPASGSYEQYF. Here the CDR3 DNA reads TGTGCCAGCCACCCGGCTAGCGGGAGCTACGAGCAGTACTTC.

Only a few counts were recorded for this clone. This chain links TRBV7-9 with TRBJ1-1, with D perhaps matching TRBD1 (6 bases). Trimming stripped 0 bases from V and 7 bases from J, with 12 bases between. The CDR3 is 14 residues long. Per the germline V gene, CDR1 is SEHNR and CDR2 is FQNEAQ (reference sequence). The CDR3 DNA is TGTGCCAGCAGCTTAGCCCCGAACAGGGTTGAAGCTTTCTTT. Protein product: CASSLAPNRVEAFF. Together with reference TRBV7-9 and TRBJ1-1, the CDR3 gives the full variable domain: DTGVSQNPRHKITKRGQNVTFRCDPISEHNRLYWYRQTLGQGPEFLTYFQNEAQLEKSRLLSDRFSAERPKGSFSTLEIQRTEQGDSAMYLCASSLAPNRVEAFFGQGTRLTVV.

The chain is built from TRBV7-9 and TRBJ1-3; 7 bases are shared with TRBD1. CDR1 is SEHNR, CDR2 FQNEAQ, per germline (reference sequence). V was clipped by 0 bases and J by 1 base; unmatched bases: 9. There are 18 residues in the CDR3. CDR3 sequence: CASSLAAGTAPSGNTIYF. The CDR3 DNA follows: TGTGCCAGCAGCTTAGCGGCAGGGACAGCTCCTTCTGGAAACACCATATATTTT.

This sequence joins TRBV7-9 and TRBJ2-7, with TRBD1 matching 10 bases. Germline V CDR1 and CDR2: SEHNR, FQNEAQ (reference sequence). The CDR3 has 14 residues. Unmatched junction bases numbered 8, after V lost 5 bases and J lost 7 bases. The CDR3 is CASSLGQGEGEQYF. The CDR3 DNA reads as TGTGCCAGCAGCCTCGGACAGGGGGAAGGAGAGCAGTACTTC.

The chain links TRBV11-3 to TRBJ2-1; 8 bases fit TRBD2. V dropped 1 base and J dropped 9; count of bases not matched to a gene: 8. Germline V gene sequence: CDR1 SGHNT, CDR2 YENEEA. The CDR3 is 15 amino acids. Written as DNA, the CDR3 is TGTGCCAGCAGCTTAGTCGGGGGGGGAGACGGTGAGCAGTTCTTC. Its translation: CASSLVGGGDGEQFF.